The source of this T cell receptor beta chain is a study of cytomegalovirus exposure and HLA in healthy donors. Points from the study as a whole: Specificity of a few CMV-associated chains for CMV antigens was verified in vitro. The finding came from a later analysis; first-cohort TCR clusters tended to co-occur in the 130 or so validation repertoires. Listed as cytomegalovirus-associated were over 150 TCR beta chains.

The assay was immunoSEQ multiplex PCR, and TCRdb's table has in-frame clones only and misses some. The sample includes roughly 190,000 clones, about 82% of them seen just once. CDR1 is SNHLY and CDR2 is FYNNEI in the germline V gene. This CDR3 contains 12 residues. With 8 bases removed from V and 1 base from J, the gap between germline ends came to 8 bases. The donors were part of the validation cohort, which consisted of under 150 subjects and was separate from the first cohort of around 620 subjects. Note on this clone: The antigen is not known.

V is TRBV2 and J is TRBJ2-5; a weak D match, TRBD1 (5 bases). Sequencing input: PBMCs. This clonotype was sampled from a woman aged 18-29 years in good health and CMV-seronegative. The CDR3 DNA reads as TGTGCCAGCGGGGCCAGCCAAGAGACCCAGTACTTC. Its translation: CASGASQETQYF.